The 29 T cell receptor beta chains listed next were all sequenced from one sample in a study of blood T cell repertoires in COVID-19 (dated by TCRdb to 2019 to 2021). The library was built by means of the immunoSEQ multiplex PCR assay. TCRdb's version of the immuneACCESS table is confined to in-frame rearrangements and falls short of the full clone set. An unresolved V gene accounts for under half of the shortfall where checked; the remainder is of unknown origin. The sample table contains roughly 150,000 clones; only one count was recorded for around four fifths of them. 4% to 5% of the sample belongs to the ten largest clones. The sequencing sample was made of peripheral blood. The receptors stem from a woman of 80 years or more with acute or convalescent COVID-19.

The chain uses TRBV10-3 and TRBJ1-5, with D tentatively TRBD1 (6 bases). The germline CDR1 and CDR2 sequences are ENHRY and SYGVKD. Trimming cost V 8 bases and J 5 bases, with 10 bases left between them. The CDR3 length is 12 residues. Here the CDR3 reads CAIRGADQPQHF. CDR3 nucleotides: TGTGCCATCCGGGGGGCAGATCAGCCCCAGCATTTT.

V gene TRBV11-2 combines with J gene TRBJ1-2; no firm D call. Germline V gene data show CDR1 as SGHAT and CDR2 as FQNNGV. V was cut by 1 base and J by 5 bases, with 14 bases left in between. CDR3 size: 15 residues. The CDR3 nucleotides are TGTGCCAGCAGCTTAGTTCCGGGTTGGAGGTATGGCTACACCTTC. Translated, it gives CASSLVPGWRYGYTF.

The CDR3 DNA sequence: TGTGCCACCAGTGACCCCACTTCAGATACGCAGTATTTT. It codes for CATSDPTSDTQYF. V usage is TRBV24-1 and J usage is TRBJ2-3; D remains unclear. Germline CDR1 KGHDR, CDR2 SFDVKD. With 4 bases removed from V and 4 bases from J, the gap between germline ends came to 8 bases. This CDR3 comprises 13 residues.

This chain connects TRBV3-1 (or the pseudogene TRBV3-2) to TRBJ1-2; D not resolved. V dropped 2 bases and J dropped 1 base, with 5 bases sitting between them. The V gene's germline CDR1 is LGHDT and CDR2 YNNKEL (reference sequence). The CDR3 spans 13 residues. The CDR3, as DNA: TGTGCCAGCAGCCAACACGGTAACTATGGCTACACCTTC. This gives the protein CASSQHGNYGYTF.

This chain joins TRBV9 and TRBJ2-7; TRBD1 agrees at 7 bases. Germline lookup yields CDR1 SGDLS and CDR2 YYNGEE. The CDR3 is 16 residues long. After removal of 3 bases from V and 3 bases from J, the junction contained 12 bases not matched to a gene. In nucleotides, the CDR3 is TGTGCCAGCAGCGCGCCCGTATCAGGGGGAATCTACGAGCAGTACTTC. Amino acid sequence: CASSAPVSGGIYEQYF.

This rearrangement joins TRBV19 to TRBJ2-2; 8 bases agree with TRBD1. The CDR3 loop spans 15 amino acids. With V trimmed by 5 bases and J by 10 bases, 12 bases remained unmatched. Germline V gives CDR1 LNHDA, CDR2 SQIVND (reference sequence). The CDR3 DNA reads as TGTGCCAGTAGTCAACAGGGGGGTCTACCTTTGGAGCTGTTTTTT. Its translation is CASSQQGGLPLELFF.

The chain employs TRBV3-1 (or the pseudogene TRBV3-2) and TRBJ1-1; TRBD1 might be the D (5 bases). The CDR3 spans 13 residues. V lost 1 base, J lost 10 bases, and 13 bases lay in between. The V gene's germline CDR1 is LGHDT and CDR2 YNNKEL (reference sequence). In nucleotides, the CDR3 is TGTGCCAGCAGCCAAGGATCGGGACTCGGAGCTTTCTTT. Translated, it gives CASSQGSGLGAFF.

J is TRBJ2-7 and V is TRBV6-6; D is undetermined. This CDR3 is 14 amino acids long. V was cut by 0 bases and J by 6 bases, with 12 bases left in between. Germline V CDR1 and CDR2: MNHNY, SVGAGI (reference sequence). The CDR3 DNA sequence: TGTGCCAGCAGTTACTCGCTTCGCGGCTCCGAGCAGTACTTC. It translates to CASSYSLRGSEQYF.

This clone was observed once. The chain joins TRBV3-1 (or the pseudogene TRBV3-2) to TRBJ2-1; D perhaps matches TRBD1 (6 bases). V was shortened by 8 bases and J by 6 bases, with 11 bases between the two germline ends. Germline V gene data show CDR1 as LGHDT and CDR2 as YNNKEL (reference sequence). The CDR3 covers 12 residues. The CDR3 region is CASEGDLNEQFF. The DNA of the CDR3 is TGTGCCAGCGAGGGGGACCTCAATGAGCAGTTCTTC.

The rearrangement links TRBV7-3 to TRBJ2-3, with TRBD2 matching 8 bases. Trimming cost V 2 bases and J 4 bases; bases outside gene matches: 11. The V gene's germline CDR1 is SGHTA and CDR2 FQGTGA. This CDR3 has 17 residues. The CDR3 DNA follows: TGTGCCAGCAGCTTAGGGGGAACGGGACTAGTGGCAGATACGCAGTATTTT. As protein: CASSLGGTGLVADTQYF.

This clone was seen once. This chain joins TRBV3-1 (or the pseudogene TRBV3-2) and TRBJ1-3; 7 nucleotides align to TRBD1. The V and J ends lost 1 base and 3 bases, in that order; junction bases with no gene match: 3. The CDR3 loop spans 15 amino acids. CDR1 and CDR2 (germline): LGHDT, YNNKEL (reference sequence). CDR3 sequence reads: CASSQVYRGGNTIYF. The CDR3 DNA follows: TGTGCCAGCAGCCAAGTTTACAGGGGTGGAAACACCATATATTTT.

This chain connects TRBV7-8 to TRBJ2-3, with TRBD2 identical over 7 bases. This CDR3 has 16 amino acids. Germline V lookup: CDR1 SGHVS, CDR2 FQNEAQ. With 0 bases clipped from V and 2 bases from J, the junction kept 5 bases outside the gene matches. The CDR3 coding sequence is TGTGCCAGCAGCTTAGCAGGGGCGGGAGTCACAGATACGCAGTATTTT. Protein product: CASSLAGAGVTDTQYF.

The J gene is TRBJ2-1, the V gene TRBV9, with 9 bases matching TRBD2. The germline V gene encodes CDR1 SGDLS and CDR2 YYNGEE. V gave up 0 bases and J gave up 5 bases; unmatched junction bases: 3. There are 15 residues in the CDR3. The CDR3 coding sequence is TGTGCCAGCAGCGTAGGGGCTAGCGGGAACAATGAGCAGTTCTTC. Residues: CASSVGASGNNEQFF.

This clone showed up just a few times. The rearrangement links TRBV10-1 to TRBJ2-7; tentative D call: TRBD2 (5 bases). The V and J ends lost 6 bases and 2 bases respectively, with 17 bases between them. CDR3 length: 15 amino acids. Per germline, CDR1 WNHNN and CDR2 SYGVQD (reference sequence). In DNA form, the CDR3 reads TGCGCCAGCAGGGACCACCCGGGGAACACCTACGAGCAGTACTTC. This gives the protein CASRDHPGNTYEQYF.

The chain combines TRBV28 with TRBJ2-7; a possible D gene is TRBD2 (6 bases). Per germline, CDR1 MDHEN and CDR2 SYDVKM. The CDR3 sequence is 13 residues long. The CDR3 is CGSLSGVTYEQYF. For the CDR3, the DNA is TGTGGGAGCCTATCGGGGGTAACCTACGAGCAGTACTTC.

Concerning this clone: At one end the junction does not follow the germline gene, possibly because of a read error. This chain joins TRBV27 and TRBJ1-1; 9 nucleotides agree with TRBD1. There are 14 residues in the CDR3. Per the germline V gene, CDR1 is MNHEY and CDR2 is SMNVEV (reference sequence). The CDR3 region has the DNA TGTGCCGGCAGTCCGGGACAGGGGAACACTGAAGCTTTCTTT. This encodes CAGSPGQGNTEAFF.

This chain joins TRBV28 and TRBJ2-1; D perhaps matches TRBD2 (5 bases). The CDR3 consists of 15 residues. The germline gives CDR1 MDHEN, CDR2 SYDVKM. V was cut by 5 bases and J by 7 bases, with 18 bases left in between. In DNA, the CDR3 is TGTGCCAGCAGTGGATCTAGCCCCCTTAGGAATGAGCAGTTCTTC. It encodes CASSGSSPLRNEQFF.

The gene calls are TRBV18 and TRBJ2-6, with 8 bases matching TRBD1. The CDR3 totals 15 residues. The germline CDR1 and CDR2 sequences are KGHSH and LQKENI. V shed 6 bases, J shed 0 bases, and the junction held 1 base outside the gene matches. CDR3 sequence reads: CASSGQGSGANVLTF. In DNA form, the CDR3 reads TGTGCCAGCTCCGGACAGGGCTCTGGGGCCAACGTCCTGACTTTC. The full variable domain, completed using reference TRBV18 and TRBJ2-6, is NAGVMQNPRHLVRRRGQEARLRCSPMKGHSHVYWYRQLPEEGLKFMVYLQKENIIDESGMPKERFSAEFPKEGPSILRIQQVVRGDSAAYFCASSGQGSGANVLTFGAGSRLTVL.

The J gene is TRBJ2-6, the V gene TRBV5-1; 9 nucleotides match TRBD1. CDR1 and CDR2 (germline): SGHRS, YFSETQ. The CDR3 has 20 residues. The V and J ends lost 2 bases and 0 bases, in that order; junction bases with no gene match: 12. CDR3 coding DNA: TGCGCCAGCAGCTTTAGTTTTTGGGACAGGGACTCCTCTGGGGCCAACGTCCTGACTTTC. The encoded protein is CASSFSFWDRDSSGANVLTF.

The rearrangement joins TRBV18 to TRBJ2-5; possible D gene TRBD1, 5 bases. The CDR3 covers 14 residues. Germline V lookup: CDR1 KGHSH, CDR2 LQKENI. Trimming removed 2 bases at V and 2 bases at J, with 9 bases between. CDR3 sequence reads: CASSPRTSQETQYF. CDR3 in DNA: TGTGCCAGCTCACCAAGGACATCTCAAGAGACCCAGTACTTC.

The chain carries TRBV7-2 and TRBJ1-1; D remains ambiguous. Between the trimmed V and J ends, which lost 1 base and 7 bases, there was a span of 10 bases. The CDR3 covers 13 residues. CDR1 SGHTA and CDR2 FQGNSA come from the germline V gene. The CDR3 is CASSLVRRGEAFF. The CDR3 nucleotides are TGTGCCAGCAGCTTAGTTAGGCGGGGTGAAGCTTTCTTT.

V usage is TRBV28 and J usage is TRBJ1-5; 7 bases fit TRBD1. CDR1 and CDR2 from the germline V gene are MDHEN and SYDVKM. The length of the CDR3 is 17 residues. Trimming cost V 3 bases and J 4 bases; bases outside gene matches: 12. The CDR3 spells CASSFEDRPPQNQPQHF. In DNA, the CDR3 is TGTGCCAGCAGTTTCGAGGACAGGCCCCCTCAAAATCAGCCCCAGCATTTT.

The rearrangement joins TRBV6-5 to TRBJ2-1; no firm D call. The germline V and J ends were trimmed by 5 bases and 4 bases, with 6 bases remaining between them. Germline V gene lookup returns CDR1 MNHEY and CDR2 SVGAGI. The CDR3 length is 12 residues. DNA for the CDR3: TGTGCCAGCAGTATCACTTACAATGAGCAGTTCTTC. It encodes CASSITYNEQFF.

The V and J genes are TRBV18 and TRBJ1-1; 8 bases fit TRBD1. V trimming: 3 bases; J trimming: 1 base; junction bases outside the gene matches: 7. Germline CDR1 reads KGHSH; CDR2 reads LQKENI. The CDR3 has 16 residues. CDR3 DNA: TGTGCCAGCTCACCTCGACAGGGGAAGACGAACACTGAAGCTTTCTTT. It encodes CASSPRQGKTNTEAFF.

The chain is built from TRBV7-9 and TRBJ2-7; D gene uncertain. The V and J ends lost 1 base and 11 bases respectively, with 9 bases between them. The CDR3 is 11 amino acids. Germline lookup yields CDR1 SEHNR and CDR2 FQNEAQ (reference sequence). CDR3 sequence reads: CASSLGPSEYF. CDR3 bases: TGTGCCAGCAGCTTAGGCCCCTCGGAGTACTTC.

The chain joins TRBV5-4 to TRBJ1-1; TRBD1 is a possible D gene (6 bases). The CDR3 sequence is 13 residues long. V was trimmed by 4 bases and J by 11 bases, leaving 18 bases between them. Per the germline V gene, CDR1 is SGHNT and CDR2 is YYREEE (reference sequence). The CDR3: CASSHPDWGHAFF. The CDR3 bases are TGTGCCAGCAGCCACCCTGACTGGGGGCACGCTTTCTTT.

This sequence joins TRBV4-1 and TRBJ2-3; tentatively, D is TRBD2 (6 bases). V dropped 0 bases and J dropped 0 bases, with 16 bases sitting between them. CDR1 MGHRA and CDR2 YSYEKL come from the germline V gene. The CDR3 loop spans 18 amino acids. The chain's CDR3 is CASSQDMAGPTSTDTQYF. CDR3 nucleotides: TGCGCCAGCAGCCAAGATATGGCGGGACCCACTAGCACAGATACGCAGTATTTT.

The chain has TRBV7-3 and TRBJ2-1, with TRBD1 as a possible D gene (6 bases). The germline V gene has CDR1 SGHTA and CDR2 FQGTGA. The V end was cut by 0 bases, the J end by 9 bases, with 21 bases between. The CDR3 covers 17 residues. DNA of the CDR3: TGTGCCAGCAGCTTAACGTTCGACAGGTACAGTCGGGGTGAGCAGTTCTTC. Amino acids: CASSLTFDRYSRGEQFF.

This CDR3 reads CASRNRGGYTF. DNA for the CDR3: TGTGCCAGCAGGAACAGGGGTGGCTACACCTTC. The V and J genes are TRBV2 and TRBJ1-2; 7 bases map to TRBD1. After removal of 6 bases from V and 7 bases from J, the junction contained 2 bases not matched to a gene. The CDR3 spans 11 residues. Germline V gene data show CDR1 as SNHLY and CDR2 as FYNNEI.